Listed here are 6 T cell receptor beta chains from one sample, sequenced in a study of OX40 agonist ivuxolimab in advanced cancers. Only in-frame clones appear in the TCRdb table, and some are missing; sequencing was by immunoSEQ multiplex PCR. The sample consists of approximately 45,000 clones, about 95% of them appearing once. Sequencing used CD4+ or CD8+ T cells sorted from blood, obtained in a trial of the OX40 agonist ivuxolimab. These receptors came from an adult with an advanced solid tumor such as melanoma, head and neck, liver or kidney cancer.

This chain connects TRBV4-2 to TRBJ1-5; TRBD1 aligns across 8 bases. CDR3 length equals 15 residues. CDR1 is LGHNA, CDR2 YNFKEQ, per germline. Trimming took 5 bases from V and 0 from J; bases not matched to a gene: 3. The DNA for the CDR3 is TGTGCCAGCAGCTATGGACAGGGTAGCAATCAGCCCCAGCATTTT. This encodes CASSYGQGSNQPQHF.

The chain combines TRBV4-3 with TRBJ2-7; TRBD2 aligns across 7 bases. Per germline, CDR1 LGHNA and CDR2 YSLEER. With 2 bases clipped from V and 5 bases from J, the junction kept 9 bases outside the gene matches. The length of the CDR3 is 15 residues. CDR3 coding DNA: TGCGCCAGCAGCCAAAGGTCGGGAGGTCCCCACGAGCAGTACTTC. It yields the protein CASSQRSGGPHEQYF.

The gene calls are TRBV9 and TRBJ2-7; 9 bases are a match to TRBD2. Germline V gives CDR1 SGDLS, CDR2 YYNGEE. Unmatched junction bases numbered 2, after V lost 4 bases and J lost 0 bases. The CDR3 extends over 14 amino acids. The CDR3 sequence: CASSISGSSYEQYF. The CDR3 bases are TGTGCCAGCAGCATTAGCGGGAGCTCCTACGAGCAGTACTTC.

V is TRBV5-5 and J is TRBJ2-7, with TRBD1 identical over 10 bases. Germline lookup yields CDR1 SGHKS and CDR2 YYEKEE (reference sequence). CDR3 length: 15 amino acids. The ends lost 0 bases at V and 2 bases at J; junction bases unmatched: 2. The DNA of the CDR3 is TGTGCCAGCAGCTTGGGAGGACAGGGGGCCTACGAGCAGTACTTC. It encodes CASSLGGQGAYEQYF.

The V and J genes are TRBV7-2 and TRBJ1-1; no clear D. Germline CDR1 reads SGHTA; CDR2 reads FQGNSA. Trimming cost V 1 base and J 1 base, with 10 bases left between them. This CDR3 contains 15 residues. The DNA of the CDR3 is TGTGCCAGCAGCTTAGGTATCAGTGGGAACACTGAAGCTTTCTTT. Its protein product is CASSLGISGNTEAFF.

This clone was seen just once. This chain uses TRBV29-1 with TRBJ1-5; D is possibly TRBD1 (6 bases). The length of the CDR3 is 15 residues. CDR1 is SQVTM and CDR2 is ANQGSEA in the germline V gene. V lost 3 bases to trimming and J lost 2 bases, with 14 bases between them. The CDR3 sequence is CSVDGGGGGNQPQHF. The CDR3 coding sequence is TGCAGCGTTGACGGTGGCGGGGGCGGCAATCAGCCCCAGCATTTT. Full variable domain (outside the CDR3, taken from reference TRBV29-1 and TRBJ1-5): SAVISQKPSRDICQRGTSLTIQCQVDSQVTMMFWYRQQPGQSLTLIATANQGSEATYESGFVIDKFPISRPNLTFSTLTVSNMSPEDSSIYLCSVDGGGGGNQPQHFGDGTRLSIL.